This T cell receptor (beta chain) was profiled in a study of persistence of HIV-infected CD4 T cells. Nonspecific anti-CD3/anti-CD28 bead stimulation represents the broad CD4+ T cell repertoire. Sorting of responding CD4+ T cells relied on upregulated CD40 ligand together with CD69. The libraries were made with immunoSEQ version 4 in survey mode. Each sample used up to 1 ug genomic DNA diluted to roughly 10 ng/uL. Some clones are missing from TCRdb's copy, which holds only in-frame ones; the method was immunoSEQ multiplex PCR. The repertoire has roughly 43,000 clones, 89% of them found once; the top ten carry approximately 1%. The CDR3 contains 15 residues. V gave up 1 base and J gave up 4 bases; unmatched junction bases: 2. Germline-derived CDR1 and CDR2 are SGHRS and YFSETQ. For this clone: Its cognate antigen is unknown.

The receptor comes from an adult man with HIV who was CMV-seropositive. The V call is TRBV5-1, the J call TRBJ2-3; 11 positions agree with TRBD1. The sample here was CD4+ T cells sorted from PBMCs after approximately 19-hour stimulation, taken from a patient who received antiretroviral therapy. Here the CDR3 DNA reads TGCGCCAGCAGCTTGCAGGACAGGGGGCCAGATACGCAGTATTTT. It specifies CASSLQDRGPDTQYF.